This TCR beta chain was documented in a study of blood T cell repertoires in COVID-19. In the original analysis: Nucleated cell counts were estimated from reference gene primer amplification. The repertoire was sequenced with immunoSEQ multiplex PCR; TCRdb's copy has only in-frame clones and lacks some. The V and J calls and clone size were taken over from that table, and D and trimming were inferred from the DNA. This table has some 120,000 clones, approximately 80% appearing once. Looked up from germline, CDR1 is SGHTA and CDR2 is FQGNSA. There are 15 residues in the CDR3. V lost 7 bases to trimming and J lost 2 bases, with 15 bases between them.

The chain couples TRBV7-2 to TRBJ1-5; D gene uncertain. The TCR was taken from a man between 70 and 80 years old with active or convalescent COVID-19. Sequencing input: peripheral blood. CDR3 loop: CASTFFVGGNQPQHF. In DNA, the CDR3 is TGTGCCAGCACCTTCTTTGTCGGGGGCAATCAGCCCCAGCATTTT.